These T cell receptor beta chains were read from a single sample in a study of T-cell reconstitution after alpha-beta-depleted transplantation in children. TCRdb reanalysed the PCR reads using MiXCR and keeps one entry per CDR3 protein. The sample lists approximately 510,000 distinct CDR3 sequences, 15% to 20% occurring once. This specimen was PBMCs from the stem cell graft donor, taken from the stem cell graft. The receptors here all came from a human donor who donated a stem cell graft to a child with acute lymphoblastic leukemia. CDR3s include the opening cysteine and the closing phenylalanine or tryptophan. Fields, in order: CDR3 length, J gene, V gene, CDR3 protein.

length: 13
J: TRBJ2-1
V: TRBV21-1
CDR3: CAAGTSGSNEQFF

length: 15
J: TRBJ2-6
V: TRBV2
CDR3: CASSEGGAGANVLTF

length: 15
J: TRBJ2-7
V: TRBV27
CDR3: CASSYPTELGYEQYF

length: 15
J: TRBJ1-5
V: TRBV12-3/TRBV12-4
CDR3: CASSYSGGGGQPQHF

length: 15
J: TRBJ2-7
V: TRBV6-5
CDR3: CASSYSNGWNYEQYF

length: 17
J: TRBJ2-3
V: TRBV7-9
CDR3: CASSLSTGQAHTDTQYF

length: 16
J: TRBJ2-1
V: TRBV13
CDR3: CASSLAGGFSYNEQFF

length: 16
J: TRBJ1-3
V: TRBV5-1
CDR3: CASSSDPLGDGNTIYF

length: 15
J: TRBJ2-4
V: TRBV12-3/TRBV12-4
CDR3: CASSRGIGSKNIQYF

length: 17
J: TRBJ2-1
V: TRBV27
CDR3: CASSLNSLDLLYNEQFF

length: 16
J: TRBJ2-1
V: TRBV7-3
CDR3: CASSSRVAGGYNEQFF

length: 14
J: TRBJ2-1
V: TRBV5-1
CDR3: CASSLLGLDNEQFF

length: 16
J: TRBJ2-1
V: TRBV7-2
CDR3: CATRSPVAGAYNEQFF

length: 14
J: TRBJ1-1
V: TRBV12-3/TRBV12-4
CDR3: CASSSGGPSPEAFF

length: 14
J: TRBJ2-7
V: TRBV7-2
CDR3: CASSVQDWIYEQYF

length: 12
J: TRBJ2-2
V: TRBV7-9
CDR3: CASSSRGGELFF

length: 15
J: TRBJ1-5
V: TRBV5-1
CDR3: CASSLEGQDNQPQHF

length: 15
J: TRBJ1-1
V: TRBV7-9
CDR3: CASSLPSETNTEAFF

length: 19
J: TRBJ2-6
V: TRBV5-1
CDR3: CASSLEGGTVFSGANVLTF

length: 13
J: TRBJ2-2
V: TRBV20-1
CDR3: CSANGRNTGELFF

length: 14
J: TRBJ2-7
V: TRBV5-1
CDR3: CASSFYRGSYEQYF

length: 15
J: TRBJ2-3
V: TRBV7-9
CDR3: CASSLAGSWSDTQYF

length: 15
J: TRBJ1-5
V: TRBV5-1
CDR3: CASSLGSGINQPQHF

length: 12
J: TRBJ2-7
V: TRBV5-1
CDR3: CASRYDIREQYF

length: 13
J: TRBJ2-7
V: TRBV25-1
CDR3: CASLDRISYEQYF

length: 13
J: TRBJ2-3
V: TRBV29-1
CDR3: CSVELLIPDTQYF

length: 14
J: TRBJ2-7
V: TRBV5-1
CDR3: CASSIHGTSYEQYF